Each of the 30 T cell receptor beta chains below was sequenced from the same sample in a study of CD8 T cells in Susac syndrome (dated by TCRdb to between 2018 and 2021). Libraries came from the immunoSEQ multiplex PCR assay. RNA was extracted with the RNeasy kit and roughly 0.45 to 1 ug was reverse transcribed using random hexamers. In TCRdb, the public reads were trimmed at Q25 with fastp and aligned with MiXCR, with productive beta chains retained. Duplicate CDR3 protein sequences are folded into a single record with the most common DNA and genes. In this sample the table shows 50,000 to 55,000 distinct CDR3 sequences, approximately 95% of which occur a single time. In total, the top ten clones hold 0.75% of the sample. Sequencing used CD8+ T cells from PBMCs. These receptors were taken from a human donor with Susac syndrome.

The chain carries TRBV5-1 and TRBJ2-2; possible D gene TRBD2, 5 bases. The CDR3 contains 17 residues. V shed 4 bases and J shed 0 bases, with 16 bases lying between them. Germline CDR1 reads SGHRS; CDR2 reads YFSETQ. The CDR3 DNA reads TGCGCCAGCAGCGGTAGCGTTGGACGGCCGAACACCGGGGAGCTGTTTTTT. The encoded protein is CASSGSVGRPNTGELFF.

The chain couples TRBV15 to TRBJ2-3; tentative D call: TRBD1 (6 bases). This CDR3 comprises 15 residues. V dropped 3 bases and J dropped 1 base, with 11 bases sitting between them. The V gene's germline CDR1 is LNHNV and CDR2 YYDKDF (reference sequence). CDR3 region: CATSSPWTGTDTQYF. The CDR3, as DNA: TGTGCCACCAGCAGTCCTTGGACAGGCACAGATACGCAGTATTTT.

This clonotype was recorded once. The chain is built from TRBV29-1 and TRBJ2-6, with unresolved D. Germline assignment: CDR1 SQVTM and CDR2 ANQGSEA. CDR3 length equals 15 residues. Trimming took off 3 bases at V and 0 bases at J, with 9 bases between the two ends. CDR3 sequence reads: CSVEGLISGANVLTF. In DNA, the CDR3 is TGCAGCGTTGAGGGTCTGATCTCTGGGGCCAACGTCCTGACTTTC.

V is TRBV6-5 and J is TRBJ2-2; D perhaps matches TRBD1 (5 bases). CDR3 size: 14 residues. Germline assignment: CDR1 MNHEY and CDR2 SVGAGI. Trimming removed 8 bases from V and 1 base from J, with 11 bases in between. CDR3 bases: TGTGCCAGCGGTGTCACAGGGAACACCGGGGAGCTGTTTTTT. Amino acids: CASGVTGNTGELFF.

As concerns this clonotype: Its ends do not fully match the called genes, so a read error is possible. The rearrangement uses TRBV2 and TRBJ2-1; D is uncertain. CDR3 length equals 13 residues. The germline CDR1 and CDR2 sequences are SNHLY and FYNNEI. The CDR3 sequence: CASREVSYNEQFF. In DNA form, the CDR3 reads TGTGCCAGCAGGGAAGTATCCTACAATGAGCAGTTCTTC.

This chain uses TRBV11-1 with TRBJ1-1; D ambiguous. The CDR3 consists of 21 residues. From germline, CDR1 is SGHAT and CDR2 FQDESV (reference sequence). Between the trimmed V and J ends, which lost 5 bases and 0 bases, there was a span of 31 bases. This CDR3 reads CASSQPPWASSQETLNTEAFF. The CDR3 DNA follows: TGTGCCAGCAGCCAACCCCCCTGGGCCTCGTCCCAAGAGACCTTGAACACTGAAGCTTTCTTT.

The gene calls are TRBV6-2 or TRBV6-3 and TRBJ2-5; either TRBD1 or TRBD2 may fit D (5 bases each). V was cut by 7 bases and J by 4 bases, with 13 bases left in between. The CDR3 contains 13 residues. Germline V gene data show CDR1 as MNHEY and CDR2 as SVGEGT. The CDR3 reads CASKGTPSETQYF. The CDR3 bases are TGTGCCAGCAAAGGGACCCCCTCAGAGACCCAGTACTTC.

V usage is TRBV20-1 and J usage is TRBJ2-3; 7 nucleotides agree with TRBD2. Trimming cost V 0 bases and J 2 bases; bases outside gene matches: 5. Germline V gives CDR1 DFQATT, CDR2 SNEGSKA (reference sequence). The CDR3 is 15 residues long. CDR3 nucleotide sequence: TGCAGTGCTAGAGACCGGGACTACTTCACAGATACGCAGTATTTT. As protein: CSARDRDYFTDTQYF.

This chain links TRBV27 with TRBJ2-1, with D perhaps TRBD2 (6 bases). CDR1 and CDR2 from the germline V gene are MNHEY and SMNVEV (reference sequence). The CDR3 contains 15 residues. Trimming cost V 3 bases and J 5 bases, with 14 bases left between them. CDR3 sequence reads: CASSLSLAANNEQFF. CDR3 nucleotides: TGTGCCAGCAGTTTGAGTTTAGCGGCTAACAATGAGCAGTTCTTC.

This clonotype was found once. This chain joins TRBV7-2 and TRBJ2-5; D remains ambiguous. The germline gives CDR1 SGHTA, CDR2 FQGNSA. The ends were cut back, 6 bases at V and 1 base at J, with 9 bases in the middle. CDR3 size: 13 residues. This CDR3 is CASSPSAQETQYF. CDR3 in DNA: TGTGCCAGCAGTCCCTCCGCCCAAGAGACCCAGTACTTC.

V usage is TRBV20-1 and J usage is TRBJ2-5; D ambiguous. Per germline, CDR1 DFQATT and CDR2 SNEGSKA (reference sequence). This CDR3 is 15 amino acids long. Trimming cost V 0 bases and J 5 bases, with 16 bases left between them. The chain's CDR3 is CSARDGSSGLETQYF. In DNA, the CDR3 is TGCAGTGCTAGAGATGGGTCTTCCGGGTTGGAGACCCAGTACTTC.

The CDR3 region is CSAKGQSSNTEAFF. CDR3 DNA: TGCAGTGCTAAAGGACAGTCTTCGAACACTGAAGCTTTCTTT. This sequence joins TRBV20-1 and TRBJ1-1; tentative D call: TRBD1 (6 bases). This CDR3 contains 14 residues. With 4 bases removed from V and 1 base from J, the gap between germline ends came to 13 bases. Germline lookup yields CDR1 DFQATT and CDR2 SNEGSKA (reference sequence).

The rearrangement links TRBV4-1 to TRBJ1-5, with 7 bases that match TRBD1. Germline trimming cut 4 bases from V and 5 bases from J; bases unmatched to any gene: 11. CDR1 and CDR2 from the germline V gene are MGHRA and YSYEKL. The CDR3 runs to 16 residues. The CDR3: CASSPRVGQADQPQHF. The CDR3 nucleotides are TGCGCCAGCAGCCCCCGGGTCGGACAGGCGGATCAGCCCCAGCATTTT.

V usage is TRBV10-3 and J usage is TRBJ1-5; D gene uncertain. The CDR3 runs 13 residues. V was clipped by 0 bases and J by 7 bases, with 7 bases between them. The germline CDR1 and CDR2 sequences are ENHRY and SYGVKD. Written as DNA, the CDR3 is TGTGCCATCAGTGAGTCTGGAGGACAGCCCCAGCATTTT. Amino acid sequence: CAISESGGQPQHF.

V usage is TRBV12-3 or TRBV12-4 and J usage is TRBJ2-5, with TRBD2 matching 11 bases. The junction had 7 bases not matched to a gene; V was cut back by 6 bases and J by 4 bases. The CDR3 runs 15 residues. The CDR3 spells CASRISGGGRETQYF. The CDR3 DNA reads as TGTGCCAGCAGAATTAGCGGGGGGGGTCGAGAGACCCAGTACTTC.

The rearrangement links TRBV14 to TRBJ1-6; D is uncertain. In germline, CDR1 is SGHDN, CDR2 FVKESK. Between the trimmed V and J ends, which lost 0 bases and 6 bases, there was a span of 9 bases. The CDR3 spans 15 residues. CDR3 loop: CASSQEAGSNSPLHF. CDR3 coding DNA: TGTGCCAGCAGCCAAGAAGCGGGATCTAATTCACCCCTCCACTTT.

This chain uses TRBV4-2 with TRBJ2-7; TRBD1 matches 11 bases. V was pared by 0 bases and J by 3 bases, with 4 bases of the junction left unmatched. This CDR3 is built from 16 residues. Germline values: CDR1 LGHNA, CDR2 YNFKEQ. CDR3 in amino acids: CASSQDPGTGGYEQYF. In nucleotides, the CDR3 is TGTGCCAGCAGCCAAGATCCCGGGACAGGGGGCTACGAGCAGTACTTC.

The CDR3 spells CSAREISETQYF. The CDR3 DNA is TGCAGTGCGAGGGAAATATCGGAGACCCAGTACTTC. The rearrangement joins TRBV20-1 to TRBJ2-5; D is possibly TRBD2 (5 bases). From germline, CDR1 is DFQATT and CDR2 SNEGSKA (reference sequence). The germline V and J ends were trimmed by 6 bases and 5 bases, with 13 bases remaining between them. The CDR3 runs 12 residues.

CDR3 sequence reads: CAWSDRVIRVYEQYF. Written as DNA, the CDR3 is TGTGCCTGGAGTGACAGGGTGATTAGGGTTTACGAGCAGTACTTC. V usage is TRBV30 and J usage is TRBJ2-7; D might be TRBD1 (6 bases). Germline CDR1 reads GTSNPN; CDR2 reads SVGIG (reference sequence). The length of the CDR3 is 15 residues. The V gene lost 1 base and the J gene lost 4 bases, with 17 bases spanning the gap.

V usage is TRBV19 and J usage is TRBJ1-3; D is unclear. The V gene's germline CDR1 is LNHDA and CDR2 SQIVND (reference sequence). The V and J ends lost 11 bases and 2 bases respectively, with 7 bases between them. CDR3 length equals 11 residues. CDR3 DNA sequence: TGTGCCGGACTCACTGGAAACACCATATATTTT. The encoded protein is CAGLTGNTIYF.

This clonotype was observed once. This chain joins TRBV20-1 and TRBJ2-4; possibly TRBD2 for D (5 bases). The CDR3 runs 17 residues. V lost 8 bases and J lost 0, with 23 bases in between. Germline V gene sequence: CDR1 DFQATT, CDR2 SNEGSKA (reference sequence). CDR3 coding DNA: TGCAGTTGCCTACGATACTGGACTCCGCTAGCCAAAAACATTCAGTACTTC. Translating gives CSCLRYWTPLAKNIQYF.

On this clonotype: Its ends do not fully match the called genes, so a read error is possible. The genes are TRBV19 and TRBJ1-3; no reliable D call. This CDR3 has 14 amino acids. Per the germline V gene, CDR1 is LNHDA and CDR2 is SQIVND (reference sequence). The CDR3 sequence is CASTWTVSENTIYF. CDR3 bases: TGTGCCAGTACCTGGACGGTCTCTGAAAACACCATATATTTT.

The rearrangement joins TRBV6-4 to TRBJ2-3; possible D gene TRBD2, 5 bases. The CDR3 is 14 amino acids. CDR1 and CDR2 from the germline V gene are MRHNA and SNTAGT. Trimming removed 5 bases from V and 5 bases from J, with 14 bases in between. The CDR3 region is CASSSGMDGDTQYF. CDR3 nucleotides: TGTGCCAGCAGTAGCGGAATGGATGGAGATACGCAGTATTTT.

The genes are TRBV30 and TRBJ1-5, with 7 bases aligning to TRBD1. This CDR3 region has 13 residues. Germline V CDR1 and CDR2: GTSNPN, SVGIG (reference sequence). The ends lost 2 bases at V and 4 bases at J; junction bases unmatched: 2. CDR3 protein: CAWSPRGNQPQHF. The CDR3 coding sequence is TGTGCCTGGAGTCCCAGGGGGAATCAGCCCCAGCATTTT.

This clonotype was observed once. The chain is built from TRBV7-2 and TRBJ1-5; 10 positions match TRBD1. Germline loops: CDR1 SGHTA, CDR2 FQGNSA. With V trimmed by 5 bases and J by 0 bases, 10 bases remained unmatched. CDR3 length: 18 amino acids. CDR3 sequence reads: CASSLDRGRFGSNQPQHF. In DNA form, the CDR3 reads TGTGCCAGCAGCCTCGACAGGGGGCGCTTCGGTAGCAATCAGCCCCAGCATTTT.

The chain combines TRBV12-3 or TRBV12-4 with TRBJ2-1; either TRBD1 or TRBD2 may supply D (6 bases each). The CDR3 extends over 13 amino acids. V was clipped by 10 bases and J by 9 bases, with 19 bases between them. The CDR3 loop is CAIAWGAWVEQFF. As DNA, the CDR3 is TGTGCCATCGCCTGGGGGGCATGGGTTGAGCAGTTCTTC.

This chain uses TRBV15 with TRBJ2-7, with TRBD2 identical over 8 bases. Germline trimming cut 0 bases from V and 2 bases from J; bases unmatched to any gene: 3. CDR1 LNHNV and CDR2 YYDKDF come from the germline V gene (reference sequence). The CDR3 has 15 residues. The CDR3 reads CATSRDRGLAYEQYF. CDR3 in DNA: TGTGCCACCAGCAGAGATAGGGGACTAGCCTACGAGCAGTACTTC.

The chain is built from TRBV25-1 and TRBJ2-7; D is uncertain. The germline V gene encodes CDR1 MGHDK and CDR2 SYGVNS. The V and J ends lost 6 bases and 3 bases respectively, with 6 bases between them. CDR3 length equals 11 residues. The CDR3 loop reads CASRNGYEQYF. DNA for the CDR3: TGTGCCAGCAGAAACGGCTACGAGCAGTACTTC.

This chain joins TRBV5-6 and TRBJ1-1; a weak D match, TRBD1 (5 bases). CDR3 length equals 15 residues. Germline loops: CDR1 SGHDT, CDR2 YYEEEE. Trimming pared 1 base from V and 5 bases from J, leaving 15 bases between. This CDR3 reads CASSLHGGWMTEAFF. Written as DNA, the CDR3 is TGTGCCAGCAGCTTGCACGGGGGTTGGATGACTGAAGCTTTCTTT.

For this clonotype: One end of the junction fails to match germline, which may point to a read error. The V and J genes are TRBV9 and TRBJ2-5; D may correspond to TRBD1 or TRBD2 (6 bases each). CDR1 is SGDLS and CDR2 is YYNGEE in the germline V gene. The CDR3 has 14 amino acids. CDR3 coding DNA: TGTGCCAGCAGCGTAGATGGGGGGCAAGGGACCCAGTACTTC. Translated, it gives CASSVDGGQGTQYF.